Described below is a single TCR beta chain sequence and its context. The protocol was immunoSEQ multiplex PCR, while the TCRdb copy is restricted to in-frame clones and leaves out a portion. The table lists 140,000 to 150,000 clones, 81% of them singletons. This specimen belongs to a study of blood T cell repertoires in COVID-19. Across the whole study: Sources were T cells, B-cell-depleted T cells, or PBMCs; the material itself was cDNA or gDNA.

The V end was cut by 1 base, the J end by 4 bases, with 13 bases between. The CDR3 spans 15 residues. Per germline, CDR1 SNHLY and CDR2 FYNNEI. V and J are TRBV2 and TRBJ1-2; possibly TRBD1 for D (5 bases). This TCR derives from a human donor with acute or convalescent COVID-19. The donor label of this sample is uncertain. The specimen was peripheral blood. The CDR3 loop reads CASSEVAGGLYGYTF. DNA of the CDR3: TGTGCCAGCAGTGAAGTAGCGGGGGGTCTCTATGGCTACACCTTC.